The source of this T cell receptor (beta chain) is a study of blood T cell repertoires in COVID-19. Study as a whole: Material from acute and convalescent COVID-19 was sourced from the United States, Italy and Spain. The cDNA or gDNA used as material had been derived from T cells, B-cell-depleted T cells, or PBMCs.

Per the original methods: Reference gene primer amplification in the assay estimated nucleated cell counts. The assay was immunoSEQ multiplex PCR, and TCRdb's table has in-frame clones only and misses some. D and trimming were read from the DNA, whereas the V and J calls and clone size are those reported in that table. The sample records approximately 170,000 clones, around 86% being singletons. The CDR3 is 17 amino acids. The TCR originated in a man in his fifties or sixties with active or convalescent COVID-19. This chain joins TRBV21-1 and TRBJ2-1; TRBD2 is the table's D call, not checked against the DNA. TRBV21-1 is shown as a pseudogene. Sample: peripheral blood. The CDR3 reads CASSLIGGFISYNEQFF. The CDR3, as DNA: TGTGCCAGCAGCCTTATCGGAGGGTTCATCTCCTACAATGAGCAGTTCTTC.